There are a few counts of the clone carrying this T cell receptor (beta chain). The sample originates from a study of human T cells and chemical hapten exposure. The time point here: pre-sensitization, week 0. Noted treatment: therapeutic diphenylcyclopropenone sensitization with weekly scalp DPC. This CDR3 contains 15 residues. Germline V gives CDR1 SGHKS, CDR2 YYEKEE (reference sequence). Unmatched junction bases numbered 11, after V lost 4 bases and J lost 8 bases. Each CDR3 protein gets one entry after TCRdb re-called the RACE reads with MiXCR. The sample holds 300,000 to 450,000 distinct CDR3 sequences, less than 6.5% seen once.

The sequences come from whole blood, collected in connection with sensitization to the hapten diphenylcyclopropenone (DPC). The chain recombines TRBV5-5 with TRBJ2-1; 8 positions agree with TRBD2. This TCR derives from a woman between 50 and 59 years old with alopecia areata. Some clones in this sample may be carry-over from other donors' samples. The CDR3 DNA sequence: TGTGCCAGCAGCCCATATAAGACTAGCGTCTATGAGCAGTTCTTC. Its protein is CASSPYKTSVYEQFF.